One and the same sample provided the 27 T cell receptor beta chains below, sequenced in a study of early T cells in non-severe SARS-CoV-2 infection. TCRdb re-derived calls from the 5' RACE reads in MiXCR, one entry per CDR3 protein. In the table there are approximately 70,000 distinct CDR3 sequences, more than 8.5% of which are singletons. The sample here was whole blood, taken at baseline. The source of these receptors is an adult who was a healthcare worker with PCR-confirmed SARS-CoV-2 infection or an uninfected control (not recorded which).

Remarks on this clonotype: Since no conserved phenylalanine or tryptophan closes the CDR3, a read error is the likely cause. V is TRBV20-1 and J is TRBJ2-7; 10 bases are shared with TRBD1. With V trimmed by 6 bases and J by 3 bases, 5 bases remained unmatched. This CDR3 is built from 13 residues. Per the germline V gene, CDR1 is DFQATT and CDR2 is SNEGSKA (reference sequence). The CDR3 DNA sequence: TGCAGTGCGGCGGGACAGGGGTTCTACGAGCAGTACTCC. Protein sequence: CSAAGQGFYEQYS.

At least ten counts were recorded for this clonotype. This sequence joins TRBV11-2 and TRBJ2-1; D may be TRBD2 (5 bases). V lost 5 bases and J lost 5, with 22 bases in between. The CDR3 has 17 residues. In germline, CDR1 is SGHAT, CDR2 FQNNGV. The CDR3 loop reads CASSHGYLWTGNNEQFF. As DNA, the CDR3 is TGTGCCAGCAGCCACGGATATCTGTGGACTGGAAACAATGAGCAGTTCTTC.

Many counts were recorded for this clonotype. The genes are TRBV29-1 and TRBJ1-2; perhaps TRBD1 as D (6 bases). There are 14 residues in the CDR3. The germline CDR1 and CDR2 sequences are SQVTM and ANQGSEA. V was clipped by 4 bases and J by 0 bases, with 12 bases between them. CDR3 nucleotide sequence: TGCAGCGTTGCAGGGGACACAGCTAACTATGGCTACACCTTC. It is translated as CSVAGDTANYGYTF. Together with reference TRBV29-1 and TRBJ1-2, the CDR3 gives the full variable domain: SAVISQKPSRDICQRGTSLTIQCQVDSQVTMMFWYRQQPGQSLTLIATANQGSEATYESGFVIDKFPISRPNLTFSTLTVSNMSPEDSSIYLCSVAGDTANYGYTFGSGTRLTVV.

This clonotype has a handful of counts. The V gene is TRBV6-2 or TRBV6-3, the J gene TRBJ1-1; the D is unclear. Per germline, CDR1 MNHEY and CDR2 SVGEGT. CDR3 length equals 13 residues. With 6 bases removed from V and 12 bases from J, the gap between germline ends came to 20 bases. CDR3 protein: CASSYRENSISFF. CDR3 nucleotide sequence: TGTGCCAGCAGCTACCGAGAGAACAGCATTTCTTTCTTT.

This clonotype has a count of ten or more. The chain uses TRBV7-2 and TRBJ2-1, with D unclear. CDR3 size: 13 residues. The V and J ends lost 6 bases and 6 bases respectively, with 12 bases between them. Germline V gene lookup returns CDR1 SGHTA and CDR2 FQGNSA. The DNA of the CDR3 is TGTGCCAGCAGTTACTATAGAGTCAATGAGCAGTTCTTC. Its translation: CASSYYRVNEQFF.

This clonotype appeared a few times. The chain recombines TRBV6-2 or TRBV6-3 with TRBJ2-5, with 13 bases lining up with TRBD2. Germline values: CDR1 MNHEY, CDR2 SVGEGT. The V gene end was trimmed by 4 bases and the J gene end by 1 base; junction bases not matched to a gene: 0. The CDR3 runs 15 residues. The DNA for the CDR3 is TGTGCCAGCAGTTGGACTAGCGGGAGCCAAGAGACCCAGTACTTC. Translated: CASSWTSGSQETQYF.

This clonotype was seen many times. The J gene is TRBJ2-7, the V gene TRBV4-3; D might be TRBD2 (6 bases). Per germline, CDR1 LGHNA and CDR2 YSLEER. This CDR3 has 18 residues. The V gene lost 0 bases and the J gene lost 2 bases, with 20 bases spanning the gap. This CDR3 is CASSQDPVGGSSTYEQYF. The CDR3 nucleotides are TGCGCCAGCAGCCAAGATCCTGTGGGGGGAAGTTCGACCTACGAGCAGTACTTC.

The chain joins TRBV29-1 to TRBJ2-5; D is possibly TRBD2 (5 bases). Germline-derived CDR1 and CDR2 are SQVTM and ANQGSEA. The length of the CDR3 is 13 residues. V was shortened by 4 bases and J by 2 bases, with 11 bases between the two germline ends. CDR3 region: CSVAQAVQETQYF. CDR3 coding DNA: TGCAGCGTTGCCCAAGCGGTGCAAGAGACCCAGTACTTC.

CDR3 region: CASSQILSTDTQYF. CDR3 DNA: TGTGCCAGCAGCCAAATCTTAAGCACAGATACGCAGTATTTT. The rearrangement joins TRBV7-2 to TRBJ2-3; no clear D. The CDR3 is 14 amino acids. Trimming stripped 5 bases from V and 0 bases from J, with 9 bases between. Germline assignment: CDR1 SGHTA and CDR2 FQGNSA.

The chain is built from TRBV24-1 and TRBJ2-1, with 11 bases identical to TRBD2. Germline V gene sequence: CDR1 KGHDR, CDR2 SFDVKD. The V segment lost 6 bases and the J segment 1 base; nucleotides outside the gene matches: 13. This CDR3 has 19 residues. CDR3: CATSRSGTSGDRSYNEQFF. The CDR3 nucleotides are TGTGCCACCAGTCGTTCCGGGACTAGCGGAGATCGGTCCTACAATGAGCAGTTCTTC.

This clonotype was seen ten or more times. V is TRBV24-1 and J is TRBJ2-1, with 9 bases that match TRBD1. With 3 bases clipped from V and 6 bases from J, the junction kept 8 bases outside the gene matches. CDR3 size: 16 residues. Germline CDR1 reads KGHDR; CDR2 reads SFDVKD. CDR3 DNA sequence: TGTGCCACCAGTGATGAGAGTGACAGGGGGGGCAATGAGCAGTTCTTC. Translated, it gives CATSDESDRGGNEQFF.

This clonotype was seen more than once but under ten times. The V gene is TRBV12-3 or TRBV12-4, the J gene TRBJ2-5; D gene uncertain. This CDR3 is 13 amino acids long. V lost 4 bases and J lost 2, with 8 bases in between. For the CDR3, the DNA is TGTGCCAGCAGTTCCGGCGGACAAGAGACCCAGTACTTC. It codes for CASSSGGQETQYF.

The chain recombines TRBV10-3 with TRBJ1-1, with TRBD1 identical over 8 bases. CDR3 length: 13 residues. CDR1 is ENHRY, CDR2 SYGVKD, per germline. Trimming cost V 5 bases and J 7 bases; bases outside gene matches: 6. The CDR3: CAISRQGKGEAFF. The CDR3 region has the DNA TGTGCCATCAGTAGACAGGGGAAGGGTGAAGCTTTCTTT.

The chain links TRBV7-9 to TRBJ2-3, with 12 bases that match TRBD1. The CDR3 is 16 residues long. CDR1 and CDR2 (germline): SEHNR, FQNEAQ (reference sequence). The ends lost 1 base at V and 1 base at J; junction bases unmatched: 0. CDR3 in amino acids: CASSLGDRGRTDTQYF. In DNA form, the CDR3 reads TGTGCCAGCAGCTTAGGGGACAGGGGGCGCACAGATACGCAGTATTTT.

Many counts were recorded for this clonotype. The chain employs TRBV12-5 and TRBJ1-4; perhaps TRBD1 as D (6 bases). V lost 1 base, J lost 8 bases, and 11 bases lay in between. The germline gives CDR1 LGHNT, CDR2 FRNRAP. CDR3 size: 14 residues. The CDR3 region is CASGLGQVGEKLFF. The CDR3 DNA follows: TGTGCTAGTGGTTTGGGACAGGTGGGGGAAAAACTGTTTTTT.

This clonotype showed up many times. This chain links TRBV7-2 with TRBJ2-5; 8 nucleotides align to TRBD2. There are 15 residues in the CDR3. CDR1 and CDR2 from the germline V gene are SGHTA and FQGNSA. The J segment lost 7 bases and the V segment lost 1 base, leaving 8 bases of the junction unmatched. CDR3 sequence (DNA): TGTGCCAGCAGCTTAGACCGGACTAGCTTTGGGACCCAGTACTTC. This sequence encodes CASSLDRTSFGTQYF.

At least ten counts were recorded for this clonotype. The gene calls are TRBV19 and TRBJ2-6, with D perhaps matching TRBD1 or TRBD2 (5 bases each). CDR3 length: 15 amino acids. Germline CDR1 and CDR2: LNHDA and SQIVND (reference sequence). V dropped 10 bases and J dropped 1 base, with 14 bases sitting between them. The CDR3 loop reads CATRDRSSGANVLTF. The CDR3 DNA is TGTGCCACCAGGGACCGTTCTTCTGGGGCCAACGTCCTGACTTTC.

This clonotype was seen at least ten times. This rearrangement joins TRBV28 to TRBJ1-6; D unresolved. The CDR3 sequence is 13 residues long. The germline gives CDR1 MDHEN, CDR2 SYDVKM. V was clipped by 3 bases and J by 6 bases, with 6 bases between them. The CDR3 nucleotides are TGTGCCAGCAGTTTTCATAGTAATTCACCCCTCCACTTT. Translation: CASSFHSNSPLHF.

The chain recombines TRBV5-4 with TRBJ1-2; a weak D match, TRBD1 (5 bases). The V gene lost 3 bases and the J gene lost 7 bases, with 16 bases spanning the gap. The length of the CDR3 is 14 residues. The germline gives CDR1 SGHNT, CDR2 YYREEE (reference sequence). CDR3 nucleotide sequence: TGTGCCAGCAGCTCTCAGGGAAGGGAGTCTGGCTACACCTTC. As protein: CASSSQGRESGYTF. Drawing the rest from reference TRBV5-4 and TRBJ1-2, the complete variable domain is ETGVTQSPTHLIKTRGQQVTLRCSSQSGHNTVSWYQQALGQGPQFIFQYYREEENGRGNFPPRFSGLQFPNYSSELNVNALELDDSALYLCASSSQGRESGYTFGSGTRLTVV.

This clonotype was seen once. A read error may produce the germline difference seen at one junction end. CDR3 residues: CASSTRGSSYEHYF. For the CDR3, the DNA is TGTGCCAGCAGCACAAGGGGAAGCTCCTACGAGCATTACTTC. The chain employs TRBV5-4 and TRBJ2-7; weak D call: TRBD1 (5 bases). This CDR3 region has 14 residues. Germline V gives CDR1 SGHNT, CDR2 YYREEE (reference sequence).

In its sample, this clonotype was seen a few times. The V gene is TRBV29-1, the J gene TRBJ1-5, with TRBD1 matching 9 bases. J gave up 2 bases and V 6 bases, and 2 bases lay outside the gene matches. The CDR3 is 13 amino acids. Per germline, CDR1 SQVTM and CDR2 ANQGSEA. The CDR3 DNA is TGCAGCGTCGGGGACAGGGGCAATCAGCCCCAGCATTTT. Its protein product is CSVGDRGNQPQHF.

This clonotype was counted ten times or more. This chain joins TRBV7-8 and TRBJ2-5; D might be TRBD1 (5 bases). Germline V gene sequence: CDR1 SGHVS, CDR2 FQNEAQ. The CDR3 runs to 14 residues. The germline V and J ends were trimmed by 4 bases and 1 base, with 10 bases remaining between them. The CDR3 region is CASSWGRTQETQYF. The CDR3, as DNA: TGTGCCAGCAGCTGGGGCCGGACCCAAGAGACCCAGTACTTC.

The chain carries TRBV11-2 and TRBJ1-4, with 9 bases matching TRBD1. CDR1 is SGHAT, CDR2 FQNNGV, per germline. This CDR3 has 14 amino acids. Losses at the gene ends were 8 bases for V and 6 bases for J; bases not matched to a gene: 7. The CDR3 protein is CASGPGQGDEKLFF. For the CDR3, the DNA is TGTGCCAGCGGGCCGGGACAGGGAGATGAAAAACTGTTTTTT.

The count of this clonotype is one. Its ends do not fully match the called genes, so a read error is possible. The V and J genes are TRBV7-7 and TRBJ2-3; no reliable D call. Germline CDR1 SSHAT, CDR2 FNYEAQ (reference sequence). CDR3 length: 15 amino acids. The CDR3 sequence: CASSRTSTNTDTQYF. The CDR3 DNA follows: TGTGCTAGCAGCCGAACTTCTACCAACACAGATACGCAGTATTTT.

The rearrangement joins TRBV11-1 to TRBJ2-7; D is unclear. Trimming left V 5 bases short and J 5 bases short, with 16 bases between. CDR1 is SGHAT, CDR2 FQDESV, per germline (reference sequence). The CDR3 length is 14 residues. Here the CDR3 DNA reads TGTGCCAGCAGCCCAGCAGTAACCGACCACGAGCAGTACTTC. Translation: CASSPAVTDHEQYF.

The chain uses TRBV9 and TRBJ2-7; 13 bases match TRBD2. Germline V CDR1 and CDR2: SGDLS, YYNGEE. Trimming cost V 4 bases and J 0 bases; bases outside gene matches: 7. There are 17 residues in the CDR3. CDR3 loop: CASSSKGLAGYSYEQYF. CDR3 nucleotide sequence: TGTGCCAGCAGCTCAAAGGGACTAGCGGGATACTCCTACGAGCAGTACTTC. Looking up the rest from reference TRBV9 and TRBJ2-7 gives the full variable domain: DSGVTQTPKHLITATGQRVTLRCSPRSGDLSVYWYQQSLDQGLQFLIQYYNGEERAKGNILERFSAQQFPDLHSELNLSSLELGDSALYFCASSSKGLAGYSYEQYFGPGTRLTVT.

The chain has TRBV28 and TRBJ1-2; D is undetermined. There are 12 residues in the CDR3. Germline lookup yields CDR1 MDHEN and CDR2 SYDVKM. V was pared by 5 bases and J by 2 bases, with 6 bases between. The CDR3 coding sequence is TGTGCCAGCAGTGGGCCGAACTATGGCTACACCTTC. Its translation: CASSGPNYGYTF.